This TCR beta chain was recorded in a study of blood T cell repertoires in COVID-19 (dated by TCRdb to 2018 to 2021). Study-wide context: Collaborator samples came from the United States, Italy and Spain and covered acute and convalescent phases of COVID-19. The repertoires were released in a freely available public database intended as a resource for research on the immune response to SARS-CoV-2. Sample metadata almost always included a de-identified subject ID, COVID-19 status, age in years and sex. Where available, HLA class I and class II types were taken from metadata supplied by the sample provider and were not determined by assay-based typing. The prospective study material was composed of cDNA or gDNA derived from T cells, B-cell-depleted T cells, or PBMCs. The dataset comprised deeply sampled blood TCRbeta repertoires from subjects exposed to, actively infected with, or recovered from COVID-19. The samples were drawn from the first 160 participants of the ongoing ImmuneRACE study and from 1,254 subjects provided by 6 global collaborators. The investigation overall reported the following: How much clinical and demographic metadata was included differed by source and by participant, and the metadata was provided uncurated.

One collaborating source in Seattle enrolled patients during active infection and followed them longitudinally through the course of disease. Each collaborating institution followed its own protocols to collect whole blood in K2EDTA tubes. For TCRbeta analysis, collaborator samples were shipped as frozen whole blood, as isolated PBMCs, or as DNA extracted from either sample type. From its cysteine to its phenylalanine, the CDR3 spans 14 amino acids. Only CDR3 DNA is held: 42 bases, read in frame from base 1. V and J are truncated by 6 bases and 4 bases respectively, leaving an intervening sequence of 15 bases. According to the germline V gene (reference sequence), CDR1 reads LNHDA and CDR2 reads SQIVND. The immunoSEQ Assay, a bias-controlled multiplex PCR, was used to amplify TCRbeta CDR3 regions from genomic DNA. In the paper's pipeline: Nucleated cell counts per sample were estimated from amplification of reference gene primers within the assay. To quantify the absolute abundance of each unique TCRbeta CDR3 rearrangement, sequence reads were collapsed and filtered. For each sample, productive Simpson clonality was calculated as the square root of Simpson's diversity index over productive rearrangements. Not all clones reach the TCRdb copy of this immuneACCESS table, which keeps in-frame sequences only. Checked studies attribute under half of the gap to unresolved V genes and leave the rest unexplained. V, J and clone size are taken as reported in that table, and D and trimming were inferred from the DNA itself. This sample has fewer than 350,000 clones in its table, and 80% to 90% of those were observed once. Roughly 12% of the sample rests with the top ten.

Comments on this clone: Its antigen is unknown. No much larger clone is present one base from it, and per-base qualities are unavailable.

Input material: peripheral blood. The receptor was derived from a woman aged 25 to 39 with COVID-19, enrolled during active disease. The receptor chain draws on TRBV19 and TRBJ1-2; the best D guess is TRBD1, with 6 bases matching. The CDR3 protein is CASSPTDSPYGYTF. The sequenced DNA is TGTGCCAGTAGCCCCACGGACAGCCCCTATGGCTACACCTTC.